Below are 3 T cell receptor beta chains sequenced from a single sample in a study of blood T cell repertoires in COVID-19. TCRdb's copy holds only in-frame clones and misses some; the assay was immunoSEQ multiplex PCR. The sample gives approximately 240,000 clones, more than 65% of which show up once; 4% to 4.5% is in the top ten. The specimen sequenced was peripheral blood. Source of these receptors: a woman aged 40 to 55 with active or convalescent COVID-19.

This clone was observed once. CDR3: CASSLAAGFSTDTQYF. The CDR3 DNA reads as TGTGCCAGCAGCTTAGCGGCGGGTTTTAGCACAGATACGCAGTATTTT. The rearrangement links TRBV7-8 to TRBJ2-3; a weak D match, TRBD2 (5 bases). V lost 0 bases and J 0 bases, leaving 10 bases between the germline ends. Germline CDR1 reads SGHVS; CDR2 reads FQNEAQ. This CDR3 is 16 amino acids long.

The gene calls are TRBV7-6 and TRBJ2-2; 8 bases line up with TRBD1. The CDR3 runs to 15 residues. The germline V gene encodes CDR1 SGHVS and CDR2 FNYEAQ. The V and J ends lost 1 base and 6 bases, in that order; junction bases with no gene match: 4. The DNA for the CDR3 is TGTGCCAGCAGCTTAGATTACAGGGGGGCCGGGGAGCTGTTTTTT. This sequence encodes CASSLDYRGAGELFF.

The rearrangement joins TRBV18 to TRBJ1-1; tentatively, D is TRBD1 (6 bases). Germline CDR1 reads KGHSH; CDR2 reads LQKENI. Between the trimmed V and J ends, which lost 0 bases and 6 bases, there was a span of 14 bases. This CDR3 spans 15 amino acids. As DNA, the CDR3 is TGTGCCAGCTCACCACCGGATCGGGGGGCCCCTGAAGCTTTCTTT. Its translation is CASSPPDRGAPEAFF.